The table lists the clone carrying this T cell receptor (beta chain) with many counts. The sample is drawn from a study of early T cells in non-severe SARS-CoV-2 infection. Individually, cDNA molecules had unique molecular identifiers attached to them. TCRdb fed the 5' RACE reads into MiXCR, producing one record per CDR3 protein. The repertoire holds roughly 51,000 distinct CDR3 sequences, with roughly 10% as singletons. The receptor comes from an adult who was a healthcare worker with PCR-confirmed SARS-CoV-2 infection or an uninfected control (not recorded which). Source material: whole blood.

CDR3 region: CASSEGQTYEQYF. The CDR3 DNA sequence: TGCGCCAGCAGTGAAGGCCAGACCTACGAGCAGTACTTC. V and J are TRBV10-1 and TRBJ2-7; no definite D call. Trimming left V 3 bases short and J 2 bases short, with 8 bases between. The CDR3 totals 13 residues. Germline V gene data show CDR1 as WNHNN and CDR2 as SYGVQD (reference sequence).